The 28 T cell receptor beta chains reported below all come from one sample, sequenced in a study of CD8+CD57+ T cells in acquired aplastic anemia. Genomic DNA templated the TCR beta VDJ and CDR3 profiling. MiXCR, run by TCRdb on the reads, gives a single entry per CDR3 protein. This table has about 270,000 distinct CDR3 sequences, roughly half appearing once. Sequencing was done on a sample of sorted CD4+, CD8+, or CD8+CD57+ T cells (not recorded which) from PBMCs. Receptor source: a human donor with severe aplastic anemia or a healthy control (not recorded which).

This clonotype occurred a few times. This chain connects TRBV19 to TRBJ2-3, with unresolved D. CDR3 size: 12 residues. Germline V lookup: CDR1 LNHDA, CDR2 SQIVND (reference sequence). Trimming left V 1 base short and J 5 bases short, with 4 bases between. The CDR3 protein is CASSIGGDTQYF. The CDR3 nucleotides are TGTGCCAGTAGTATAGGGGGAGATACGCAGTATTTT.

As regards this clonotype: This may arise from a read error, as a much more abundant clone is one base away. This sequence joins TRBV6-1 and TRBJ2-3, with 9 bases matching TRBD2. CDR3 length: 17 amino acids. Germline CDR1 and CDR2: MNHNS and SASEGT. V gave up 1 base and J gave up 5 bases; unmatched junction bases: 10. The CDR3, as DNA: TGTGCCAGCAGTGAAGAGGCGGGGGGGCCCTGGAAAGATACGCAGTATTTT. This encodes CASSEEAGGPWKDTQYF.

V is TRBV24-1 and J is TRBJ2-3, with D tentatively TRBD2 (6 bases). Per the germline V gene, CDR1 is KGHDR and CDR2 is SFDVKD. CDR3 length equals 15 residues. The germline V and J ends were trimmed by 5 bases and 3 bases, with 14 bases remaining between them. CDR3 residues: CATSGGAVRTDTQYF. The DNA of the CDR3 is TGTGCCACCAGTGGCGGGGCCGTTCGGACAGATACGCAGTATTTT.

The chain links TRBV6-5 to TRBJ1-6, with D possibly TRBD1 on 6 matching bases. The germline CDR1 and CDR2 sequences are MNHEY and SVGAGI. The CDR3 consists of 14 residues. The V gene lost 2 bases and the J gene lost 10 bases, with 12 bases spanning the gap. For the CDR3, the DNA is TGTGCCAGCAGTTACGGGGGCAATTCCTCACCCCTCCACTTT. Translated: CASSYGGNSSPLHF.

The chain uses TRBV7-2 and TRBJ2-3; 7 bases are a match to TRBD1. The CDR3 covers 16 residues. Unmatched junction bases numbered 9, after V lost 5 bases and J lost 1 base. CDR1 is SGHTA, CDR2 FQGNSA, per germline. CDR3 DNA sequence: TGTACCAGCAGCCCCAGGGGGAAGTTGGGCACAGATACGCAGTATTTT. Translation: CTSSPRGKLGTDTQYF.

The chain combines TRBV15 with TRBJ2-7, with 7 bases that match TRBD1. The CDR3 is 15 amino acids. The V and J ends lost 3 bases and 0 bases, in that order; junction bases with no gene match: 5. Looked up from germline, CDR1 is LNHNV and CDR2 is YYDKDF (reference sequence). The CDR3 nucleotides read TGTGCCACCAGCAGGTTAGGGGACAGCTCCTACGAGCAGTACTTC. Translating it yields CATSRLGDSSYEQYF.

The chain joins TRBV6-1 to TRBJ1-1; D possibly corresponds to TRBD1 (6 bases). Trimming cost V 4 bases and J 5 bases, with 11 bases left between them. In germline, CDR1 is MNHNS, CDR2 SASEGT. The CDR3 consists of 13 residues. The CDR3 spells CASSGGTITEAFF. The CDR3 bases are TGTGCCAGCAGTGGGGGGACAATAACTGAAGCTTTCTTT.

On this clonotype itself: Because it lacks the conserved phenylalanine or tryptophan at the end, this CDR3 is likely a read error. No DNA is shown, since the ends of the CDR3 on it are uncertain; the CDR3 is the one TCRdb lists. The chain recombines TRBV7-6 with TRBJ1-1. Germline CDR1 reads SGHVS; CDR2 reads FNYEAQ. Inclusive of both ends, the CDR3 amounts to 9 amino acids. This chain's CDR3 is CASSYGTSG.

This chain uses TRBV7-2 with TRBJ2-3, with a tentative D call TRBD2 (5 bases). Trimming left V 6 bases short and J 2 bases short, with 9 bases between. CDR1 and CDR2 from the germline V gene are SGHTA and FQGNSA. The CDR3 has 13 residues. CDR3 coding DNA: TGTGCCAGCAGTAGGGAGATCACAGATACGCAGTATTTT. Translated, it gives CASSREITDTQYF.

The chain has TRBV4-2 and TRBJ1-2, with a tentative D call TRBD1 (5 bases). Trimming took 0 bases from V and 2 from J, leaving 10 bases between them. The CDR3 extends over 15 amino acids. Germline V gene sequence: CDR1 LGHNA, CDR2 YNFKEQ. This chain's CDR3 is CASSQDSRANYGYTF. As DNA, the CDR3 is TGTGCCAGCAGCCAAGATAGCAGGGCAAACTATGGCTACACCTTC.

V gene TRBV20-1 combines with J gene TRBJ1-5, with 10 bases lining up with TRBD1. The CDR3 runs 14 residues. Germline V gene data show CDR1 as DFQATT and CDR2 as SNEGSKA (reference sequence). V was pared by 1 base and J by 9 bases, with 6 bases of the junction left unmatched. The CDR3 sequence is CSARAGQGKGPQHF. The DNA of the CDR3 is TGCAGTGCTAGAGCGGGACAGGGGAAGGGGCCCCAGCATTTT.

The chain has TRBV7-9 and TRBJ2-2; weak D call: TRBD1 (6 bases). Germline lookup yields CDR1 SEHNR and CDR2 FQNEAQ (reference sequence). V was clipped by 5 bases and J by 6 bases, with 19 bases between them. The CDR3 has 16 residues. The CDR3: CASSPRSQGWPGELFF. CDR3 in DNA: TGTGCCAGCAGCCCTAGGTCACAGGGCTGGCCCGGGGAGCTGTTTTTT.

As DNA, the CDR3 is TGCGCCAGCAGCCATCGGACAGAGAGGGACAATGAGCAGTTCTTC. It is translated as CASSHRTERDNEQFF. This chain links TRBV5-1 with TRBJ2-1; the D gene is possibly TRBD1 (6 bases). The CDR3 runs to 15 residues. The ends were cut back, 4 bases at V and 5 bases at J, with 16 bases in the middle. The germline CDR1 and CDR2 sequences are SGHRS and YFSETQ.

This clonotype was observed many times. V and J are TRBV7-9 and TRBJ2-7, with a possible D match to TRBD1 (5 bases). The V gene's germline CDR1 is SEHNR and CDR2 FQNEAQ (reference sequence). V lost 1 base and J lost 2, with 15 bases in between. CDR3 size: 16 residues. Here the CDR3 reads CASSLDSIGAAYEQYF. The CDR3 nucleotides are TGTGCCAGCAGCTTAGATTCGATAGGGGCCGCCTACGAGCAGTACTTC.

This clonotype was observed at least ten times. The chain combines TRBV7-9 with TRBJ2-7; 8 bases are a match to TRBD1. The germline V gene encodes CDR1 SEHNR and CDR2 FQNEAQ (reference sequence). V dropped 5 bases and J dropped 1; count of bases not matched to a gene: 4. CDR3 size: 14 residues. Here the CDR3 DNA reads TGTGCCAGCAGCCTCGGGACAGGATCCTACGAGCAGTACTTC. Translated, it gives CASSLGTGSYEQYF. Based on the CDR3 plus reference TRBV7-9 and TRBJ2-7, the full variable domain is DTGVSQNPRHKITKRGQNVTFRCDPISEHNRLYWYRQTLGQGPEFLTYFQNEAQLEKSRLLSDRFSAERPKGSFSTLEIQRTEQGDSAMYLCASSLGTGSYEQYFGPGTRLTVT.

This clonotype was observed many times. V usage is TRBV6-5 and J usage is TRBJ2-7; D ambiguous. Trimming removed 5 bases at V and 9 bases at J, with 14 bases between. This CDR3 is 12 amino acids long. Germline V gives CDR1 MNHEY, CDR2 SVGAGI. CDR3 loop: CASSDLNSGQYF. The DNA of the CDR3 is TGTGCCAGCAGTGACCTCAACTCGGGGCAGTACTTC.

This clonotype has ten or more counts. This chain joins TRBV7-2 and TRBJ1-6; 9 nucleotides match TRBD1. Germline V gene lookup returns CDR1 SGHTA and CDR2 FQGNSA. The CDR3 runs 17 residues. The ends lost 3 bases at V and 5 bases at J; junction bases unmatched: 8. CDR3 in amino acids: CASSLDSQGANNSPLHF. CDR3 nucleotides: TGTGCCAGCAGCTTGGACTCACAGGGGGCAAATAATTCACCCCTCCACTTT.

This clonotype came up many times. J is TRBJ1-2 and V is TRBV19; D unresolved. The CDR3 is made up of 13 amino acids. Germline V lookup: CDR1 LNHDA, CDR2 SQIVND (reference sequence). The V and J ends lost 4 bases and 5 bases respectively, with 11 bases between them. The CDR3 protein is CASSRQELYGYTF. The CDR3 nucleotides are TGTGCCAGTAGTAGGCAGGAACTGTATGGCTACACCTTC. Drawing the rest from reference TRBV19 and TRBJ1-2, the complete variable domain is DGGITQSPKYLFRKEGQNVTLSCEQNLNHDAMYWYRQDPGQGLRLIYYSQIVNDFQKGDIAEGYSVSREKKESFPLTVTSAQKNPTAFYLCASSRQELYGYTFGSGTRLTVV.

The chain uses TRBV2 and TRBJ1-2, with D perhaps matching TRBD1 (5 bases). V shed 9 bases and J shed 4 bases, with 15 bases lying between them. The CDR3 consists of 13 residues. Germline values: CDR1 SNHLY, CDR2 FYNNEI. CDR3 sequence reads: CASGREGSYGYTF. CDR3 in DNA: TGTGCCAGTGGGCGGGAGGGGAGCTATGGCTACACCTTC.

This chain connects TRBV19 to TRBJ2-3; weak D call: TRBD2 (6 bases). Trimming pared 8 bases from V and 3 bases from J, leaving 12 bases between. CDR1 and CDR2 (germline): LNHDA, SQIVND (reference sequence). The CDR3 is 13 residues long. CDR3: CASSSSETDTQYF. CDR3 nucleotide sequence: TGTGCCAGTTCGTCTAGCGAGACAGATACGCAGTATTTT.

The chain recombines TRBV9 with TRBJ1-1; no clear D gene. CDR1 and CDR2 from the germline V gene are SGDLS and YYNGEE. With 2 bases removed from V and 7 bases from J, the gap between germline ends came to 18 bases. This CDR3 has 15 amino acids. The CDR3 nucleotides read TGTGCCAGCAGCGTGGGAGCGGCGGCGCGCAATGAAGCTTTCTTT. It yields the protein CASSVGAAARNEAFF.

This clonotype was seen once. The V call is TRBV7-2, the J call TRBJ1-1; unclear D gene. The V and J ends lost 1 base and 11 bases respectively, with 14 bases between them. CDR3 length equals 13 residues. In germline, CDR1 is SGHTA, CDR2 FQGNSA. CDR3: CASSLGGVAQAFF. The CDR3 DNA reads TGTGCCAGCAGCTTAGGTGGGGTTGCCCAGGCTTTCTTT.

This clonotype was picked up many times. The chain has TRBV19 and TRBJ1-2, with a weak D call TRBD1 (5 bases). V was shortened by 5 bases and J by 7 bases, with 14 bases between the two germline ends. Germline CDR1 and CDR2: LNHDA and SQIVND (reference sequence). The CDR3 spans 13 residues. CDR3 bases: TGTGCCAGTAGTCCCATCGGGGGGACTGGCTACACCTTC. The encoded protein is CASSPIGGTGYTF.

V is TRBV27 and J is TRBJ1-5; D might be TRBD1 (6 bases). CDR3 length: 14 residues. Trimming left V 3 bases short and J 8 bases short, with 14 bases between. The V gene's germline CDR1 is MNHEY and CDR2 SMNVEV (reference sequence). CDR3 loop: CASSLRWGAKPQHF. The DNA for the CDR3 is TGTGCCAGCAGTTTGAGGTGGGGGGCGAAGCCCCAGCATTTT.

This clonotype was picked up many times. Here the CDR3 reads CSARDVTVQETQYF. The DNA of the CDR3 is TGCAGTGCTAGGGACGTGACGGTCCAAGAGACCCAGTACTTC. This chain links TRBV20-1 with TRBJ2-5; D remains unclear. The ends were cut back, 3 bases at V and 1 base at J, with 12 bases in the middle. The germline V gene has CDR1 DFQATT and CDR2 SNEGSKA (reference sequence). This CDR3 comprises 14 residues.

In this sample, this clonotype turned up a few times. The chain joins TRBV6-6 to TRBJ2-1; 10 bases are shared with TRBD1. Trimming removed 10 bases from V and 3 bases from J; junction bases left unmatched: 3. The CDR3 contains 13 residues. Germline CDR1 reads MNHNY; CDR2 reads SVGAGI (reference sequence). CDR3 region: CATRDRGYNEQFF. DNA of the CDR3: TGTGCCACGAGGGACAGGGGCTACAATGAGCAGTTCTTC.

This clonotype was detected only a few times. The chain joins TRBV20-1 to TRBJ2-7; 8 positions agree with TRBD2. Germline values: CDR1 DFQATT, CDR2 SNEGSKA (reference sequence). The CDR3 extends over 13 amino acids. With 7 bases clipped from V and 1 base from J, the junction kept 6 bases outside the gene matches. CDR3 loop: CSEGLAGSYEQYF. The CDR3 coding sequence is TGCAGTGAGGGGCTAGCGGGTTCCTACGAGCAGTACTTC.

The chain employs TRBV2 and TRBJ1-6; TRBD1 might be the D (6 bases). The germline V and J ends were trimmed by 1 base and 10 bases, with 11 bases remaining between them. CDR1 is SNHLY, CDR2 FYNNEI, per germline. This CDR3 comprises 14 residues. Written as DNA, the CDR3 is TGTGCCAGCAGTGAAGACAGGGCTGGGTCACCCCTCCACTTT. Translated, it gives CASSEDRAGSPLHF. The full variable domain, rest sourced from reference TRBV2 and TRBJ1-6, is EPEVTQTPSHQVTQMGQEVILRCVPISNHLYFYWYRQILGQKVEFLVSFYNNEISEKSEIFDDQFSVERPDGSNFTLKIRSTKLEDSAMYFCASSEDRAGSPLHFGNGTRLTVT.